The 18 T cell receptor beta chains below come from one sample, sequenced in a study of type 1 and type 2 diabetes patients. Genomic DNA was the PCR template. Multiplex PCR with 30 forward and 13 reverse primers amplified the TCR beta CDR3. One entry per CDR3 protein results from TCRdb running MiXCR on the multiplex PCR reads. Altogether a few hundred thousand distinct CDR3 sequences are present, approximately 45% being singletons, with the ten largest covering approximately 15%. The specimen sequenced was peripheral blood mononuclear cells (PBMCs). All receptors derive from a man between 18 and 35 years old with type 2 diabetes.

The V gene is TRBV20-1, the J gene TRBJ1-5, with TRBD1 as a possible D gene (5 bases). Trimming removed 5 bases from V and 5 bases from J, with 13 bases in between. There are 13 residues in the CDR3. Germline loops: CDR1 DFQATT, CDR2 SNEGSKA (reference sequence). The CDR3 protein is CSAGRDSDQPQHF. CDR3 DNA sequence: TGCAGTGCTGGCCGGGACTCGGATCAGCCCCAGCATTTT.

This clonotype showed up just a few times. J is TRBJ2-2 and V is TRBV7-9; D gene unclear. Trimming stripped 4 bases from V and 3 bases from J, with 9 bases between. The CDR3 covers 14 residues. Germline values: CDR1 SEHNR, CDR2 FQNEAQ (reference sequence). CDR3 sequence: CASSSRRDTGELFF. For the CDR3, the DNA is TGTGCCAGCAGCTCTCGACGGGACACCGGGGAGCTGTTTTTT.

In this sample, this clonotype turned up a few times. The chain combines TRBV12-3 or TRBV12-4 with TRBJ1-2; no firm D call. The CDR3 consists of 12 residues. V shed 6 bases and J shed 0 bases, with 5 bases lying between them. The CDR3 DNA reads TGTGCCAGCAGCCGGACTAACTATGGCTACACCTTC. It encodes CASSRTNYGYTF.

About this clonotype itself: The junction departs from germline at one end; a sequencing error may be responsible. The chain has TRBV6-5 and TRBJ2-5; perhaps D is TRBD1 or TRBD2 (5 bases each). The DNA end is a closer match to TRBJ2-1, so the J assignment may be wrong. Germline loops: CDR1 MNHEY, CDR2 SVGAGI. The CDR3 has 15 amino acids. The CDR3 sequence: CASSEAGGADNEQFF. CDR3 in DNA: TGCGCCAGCAGTGAGGCGGGTGGGGCAGACAATGAGCAGTTCTTC.

This clonotype has just one count. The rearrangement joins TRBV5-1 to TRBJ2-3; 12 nucleotides line up with TRBD2. After removal of 0 bases from V and 3 bases from J, the junction contained 5 bases not matched to a gene. The CDR3 extends over 17 amino acids. Germline CDR1 SGHRS, CDR2 YFSETQ. The DNA of the CDR3 is TGCGCCAGCAGCTTGGGACTAGCGGGAGAGGGGACAGATACGCAGTATTTT. The encoded protein is CASSLGLAGEGTDTQYF.

This clonotype was picked up a small number of times. The V and J genes are TRBV25-1 and TRBJ1-4; 7 positions match TRBD1. Per the germline V gene, CDR1 is MGHDK and CDR2 is SYGVNS. CDR3 size: 17 residues. J lost 0 bases, V lost 3 bases, and 7 bases had no gene match. The DNA for the CDR3 is TGTGCCAGCAGTGATCCTCCCGGGACAGCAACTAATGAAAAACTGTTTTTT. Encoded protein: CASSDPPGTATNEKLFF.

This clonotype was detected ten times or more. This chain joins TRBV7-8 and TRBJ1-2; D unresolved. The CDR3 extends over 13 amino acids. The germline V gene encodes CDR1 SGHVS and CDR2 FQNEAQ. The ends were cut back, 4 bases at V and 0 bases at J, with 6 bases in the middle. The CDR3 nucleotides read TGTGCCAGCAGCTCAGGAGCTAACTATGGCTACACCTTC. Translating gives CASSSGANYGYTF.

This clonotype came up a few times. The chain links TRBV30 to TRBJ2-5, with D possibly called TRBD1 or TRBD2 (7 bases each). Germline CDR1 is GTSNPN and CDR2 is SVGIG (reference sequence). The CDR3 covers 14 residues. Trimming shortened V by 5 bases and J by 5 bases, and 18 bases separated the two germline ends. The CDR3 region is CAWDGQAGRETQYF. CDR3 in DNA: TGTGCCTGGGATGGACAGGCCGGGAGGGAGACCCAGTACTTC.

The J gene is TRBJ1-3, the V gene TRBV9; D unresolved. Trimming pared 3 bases from V and 8 bases from J, leaving 9 bases between. The CDR3 loop spans 12 amino acids. Germline-derived CDR1 and CDR2 are SGDLS and YYNGEE. The CDR3 DNA reads as TGTGCCAGCAGCGCCAATTCGGACACCATATATTTT. Translated: CASSANSDTIYF.

This chain connects TRBV4-3 to TRBJ2-7; D perhaps matches TRBD1 (6 bases). From germline, CDR1 is LGHNA and CDR2 YSLEER. The germline V and J ends were trimmed by 0 bases and 3 bases, with 12 bases remaining between them. The CDR3 consists of 15 residues. The CDR3 bases are TGCGCCAGCAGCCAAGAATTAACAGGGAACTACGAGCAGTACTTC. As protein: CASSQELTGNYEQYF.

Comment on this clonotype: One end of the junction varies from germline; a read error may be responsible. The chain joins TRBV6-6 to TRBJ1-1, with D possibly matching TRBD1 (5 bases). Per germline, CDR1 MNHNY and CDR2 SVGAGI (reference sequence). The CDR3 sequence is 14 residues long. CDR3 protein: CAISGTQGHTEAFF. DNA for the CDR3: TGTGCCATCAGTGGAACTCAGGGCCACACTGAAGCTTTCTTT.

This clonotype has a handful of counts. The chain recombines TRBV11-2 with TRBJ1-2; D gene uncertain. This CDR3 region has 10 residues. Trimming left V 6 bases short and J 2 bases short, with 1 base between. Looked up from germline, CDR1 is SGHAT and CDR2 is FQNNGV. Here the CDR3 reads CASRNYGYTF. CDR3 DNA sequence: TGTGCCAGCAGAAACTATGGCTACACCTTC.

In its sample, this clonotype was seen a few times. The chain employs TRBV20-1 and TRBJ2-1; tentatively, D is TRBD2 (6 bases). The CDR3 has 15 residues. CDR1 and CDR2 from the germline V gene are DFQATT and SNEGSKA (reference sequence). Trimming took off 6 bases at V and 0 bases at J, with 15 bases between the two ends. CDR3 coding DNA: TGCAGTGCCGACCCACTAGCTAGCTCCTACAATGAGCAGTTCTTC. Translated, it gives CSADPLASSYNEQFF.

This clonotype appeared a few times. V usage is TRBV4-3 and J usage is TRBJ2-3; the D is unclear. This CDR3 comprises 15 residues. Per germline, CDR1 LGHNA and CDR2 YSLEER. The V end was cut by 5 bases, the J end by 0 bases, with 12 bases between. CDR3 amino acids: CASSVYQGSTDTQYF. The CDR3 DNA reads as TGCGCCAGCAGCGTTTACCAAGGGAGCACAGATACGCAGTATTTT.

This sequence joins TRBV19 and TRBJ2-1; 8 bases line up with TRBD2. After removal of 5 bases from V and 10 bases from J, the junction contained 16 bases not matched to a gene. The germline V gene encodes CDR1 LNHDA and CDR2 SQIVND (reference sequence). This CDR3 comprises 16 residues. CDR3 DNA: TGTGCCAGTAGTCTTCGTGGGCTAGCGGGCCTACCGGAGCAGTTCTTC. Encoded protein: CASSLRGLAGLPEQFF.

The J gene is TRBJ2-7, the V gene TRBV29-1; D remains ambiguous. The CDR3 runs to 11 residues. Germline assignment: CDR1 SQVTM and CDR2 ANQGSEA. The V end was cut by 4 bases, the J end by 3 bases, with 7 bases between. Here the CDR3 reads CSVVNNYEQYF. CDR3 sequence (DNA): TGCAGCGTTGTGAATAACTACGAGCAGTACTTC.

This clonotype was found a few times. The V and J genes are TRBV19 and TRBJ2-7; D not certain. V was trimmed by 4 bases and J by 0 bases, leaving 10 bases between them. The germline V gene encodes CDR1 LNHDA and CDR2 SQIVND (reference sequence). The CDR3 spans 14 residues. The CDR3 protein is CASSRAESSYEQYF. CDR3 in DNA: TGTGCCAGTAGTAGGGCCGAGAGCTCCTACGAGCAGTACTTC.

This clonotype was observed a handful of times. CDR3 sequence: CASSPPRSAGSYEQYF. The CDR3 region has the DNA TGTGCCAGCTCACCACCTAGGTCTGCAGGATCCTACGAGCAGTACTTC. The J gene is TRBJ2-7, the V gene TRBV18; D not resolved. Germline assignment: CDR1 KGHSH and CDR2 LQKENI. V dropped 0 bases and J dropped 1 base, with 13 bases sitting between them. The CDR3 length is 16 residues. The whole variable domain, filled in from reference TRBV18 and TRBJ2-7, reads NAGVMQNPRHLVRRRGQEARLRCSPMKGHSHVYWYRQLPEEGLKFMVYLQKENIIDESGMPKERFSAEFPKEGPSILRIQQVVRGDSAAYFCASSPPRSAGSYEQYFGPGTRLTVT.